Listed here are 8 T cell receptor beta chains from one sample, sequenced in a study of shared clonotypes between healthy human individuals. CD45RO-negative CD8 cells positively selected for CCR7 made up the naive population, which excluded terminally differentiated effector memory CD45RA+ cells. Sequencing was performed with immunoSEQ multiplex PCR; in TCRdb, only in-frame clones are kept and a portion is missing. The sample comprises approximately 840,000 clones, roughly 96% of which are singletons, and under 0.3% rests with the top ten. Input material: naive CD8+ T cells sorted from blood. These receptors originate from a man aged 30-40 years in good health.

The V and J genes are TRBV7-9 and TRBJ2-7; a weak D match, TRBD2 (6 bases). The V gene's germline CDR1 is SEHNR and CDR2 FQNEAQ (reference sequence). The V and J ends lost 1 base and 0 bases respectively, with 10 bases between them. The CDR3 contains 15 residues. The DNA for the CDR3 is TGTGCCAGCAGCTTAGACGCGGGGAACTCCTACGAGCAGTACTTC. Its translation: CASSLDAGNSYEQYF.

The rearrangement joins TRBV9 to TRBJ2-3; 7 bases match TRBD2. The CDR3 spans 15 residues. Germline V gene lookup returns CDR1 SGDLS and CDR2 YYNGEE. The ends lost 1 base at V and 0 bases at J; junction bases unmatched: 2. As DNA, the CDR3 is TGTGCCAGCAGCGTAAAAGCGGGGAGCACAGATACGCAGTATTTT. It specifies CASSVKAGSTDTQYF.

This sequence joins TRBV28 and TRBJ1-1; D gene ambiguous. V was pared by 2 bases and J by 0 bases, with 10 bases between. The CDR3 covers 15 residues. Germline V gene data show CDR1 as MDHEN and CDR2 as SYDVKM. CDR3 protein: CASSLVKLVNTEAFF. The CDR3 coding sequence is TGTGCCAGCAGTTTAGTGAAATTGGTGAACACTGAAGCTTTCTTT.

The chain recombines TRBV11-2 with TRBJ2-7; 12 bases line up with TRBD1. Unmatched junction bases numbered 5, after V lost 5 bases and J lost 3 bases. From germline, CDR1 is SGHAT and CDR2 FQNNGV. The CDR3 spans 15 residues. For the CDR3, the DNA is TGTGCCAGCAGCGAGGGGACAGGGGGCAACTACGAGCAGTACTTC. It is translated as CASSEGTGGNYEQYF. Looking up the rest from reference TRBV11-2 and TRBJ2-7 gives the full variable domain: EAGVAQSPRYKIIEKRQSVAFWCNPISGHATLYWYQQILGQGPKLLIQFQNNGVVDDSQLPKDRFSAERLKGVDSTLKIQPAKLEDSAVYLCASSEGTGGNYEQYFGPGTRLTVT.

In regard to this clone: The sample contains more than one DNA sequence encoding this CDR3. The chain couples TRBV11-3 to TRBJ2-3, with TRBD2 matching 10 bases. CDR1 SGHNT and CDR2 YENEEA come from the germline V gene. The CDR3 covers 15 residues. The V gene end was trimmed by 5 bases and the J gene end by 1 base; junction bases not matched to a gene: 3. The CDR3, as DNA: TGTGCCAGCAGCCCAGGGACTAGCGGCACAGATACGCAGTATTTT. Its protein is CASSPGTSGTDTQYF.

The V call is TRBV7-2, the J call TRBJ2-7; 9 positions agree with TRBD2. This CDR3 contains 16 residues. The germline CDR1 and CDR2 sequences are SGHTA and FQGNSA. V was pared by 3 bases and J by 1 base, with 7 bases of the junction left unmatched. CDR3 amino acids: CASSFFLAGPSYEQYF. In nucleotides, the CDR3 is TGTGCCAGCAGCTTCTTTCTAGCGGGACCATCCTACGAGCAGTACTTC.

DNA for the CDR3: TGCAGCGTTGAAGCGGTGCAGAGCTACAATGAGCAGTTCTTC. This gives the protein CSVEAVQSYNEQFF. The chain combines TRBV29-1 with TRBJ2-1, with unresolved D. Between the trimmed V and J ends, which lost 1 base and 3 bases, there was a span of 10 bases. Germline V gene lookup returns CDR1 SQVTM and CDR2 ANQGSEA. CDR3 size: 14 residues.

V usage is TRBV5-6 and J usage is TRBJ1-5; D gene uncertain. V lost 1 base and J 1 base, leaving 9 bases between the germline ends. CDR1 and CDR2 (germline): SGHDT, YYEEEE. This CDR3 is built from 15 residues. CDR3 region: CASSLWRRSNQPQHF. Here the CDR3 DNA reads TGTGCCAGCAGCTTGTGGAGACGGAGCAATCAGCCCCAGCATTTT.